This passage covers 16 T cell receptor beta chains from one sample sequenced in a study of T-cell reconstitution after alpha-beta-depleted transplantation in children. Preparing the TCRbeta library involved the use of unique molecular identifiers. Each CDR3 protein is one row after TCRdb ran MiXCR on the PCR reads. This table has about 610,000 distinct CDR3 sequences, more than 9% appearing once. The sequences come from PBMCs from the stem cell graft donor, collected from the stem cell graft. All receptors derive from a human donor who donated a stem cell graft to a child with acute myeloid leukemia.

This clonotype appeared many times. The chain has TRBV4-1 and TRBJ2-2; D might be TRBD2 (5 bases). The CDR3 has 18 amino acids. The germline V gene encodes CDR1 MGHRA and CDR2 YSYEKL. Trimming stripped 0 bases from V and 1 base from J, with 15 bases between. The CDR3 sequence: CASSQERPGGLNTGELFF. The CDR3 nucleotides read TGCGCCAGCAGCCAAGAACGACCCGGCGGGCTGAACACCGGGGAGCTGTTTTTT.

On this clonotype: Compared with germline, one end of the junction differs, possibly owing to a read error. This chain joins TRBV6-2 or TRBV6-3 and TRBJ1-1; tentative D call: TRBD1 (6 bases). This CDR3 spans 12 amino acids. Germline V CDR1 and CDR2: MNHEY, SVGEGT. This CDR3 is CASSTGNPEAFF. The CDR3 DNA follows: TGTGCCAGCAGTACAGGGAACCCTGAAGCTTTCTTT.

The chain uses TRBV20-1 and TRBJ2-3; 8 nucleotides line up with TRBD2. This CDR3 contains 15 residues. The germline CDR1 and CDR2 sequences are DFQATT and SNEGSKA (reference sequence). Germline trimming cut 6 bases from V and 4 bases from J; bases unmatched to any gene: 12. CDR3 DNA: TGCAGTGCCACCGGACTAGCCCGAAGGGCAGATACGCAGTATTTT. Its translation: CSATGLARRADTQYF.

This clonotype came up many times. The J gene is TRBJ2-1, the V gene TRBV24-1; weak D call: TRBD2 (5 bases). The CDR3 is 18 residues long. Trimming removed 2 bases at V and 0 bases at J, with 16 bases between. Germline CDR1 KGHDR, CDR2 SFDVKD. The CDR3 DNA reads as TGTGCCACCAGTGATTCCCCCGGTAGCGCTAGCTCCTACAATGAGCAGTTCTTC. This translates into CATSDSPGSASSYNEQFF.

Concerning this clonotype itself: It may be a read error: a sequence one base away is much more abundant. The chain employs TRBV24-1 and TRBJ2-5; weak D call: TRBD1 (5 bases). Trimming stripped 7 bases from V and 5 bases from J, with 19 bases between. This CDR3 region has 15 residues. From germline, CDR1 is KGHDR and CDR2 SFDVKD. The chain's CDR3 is CATRGSQGTQETQYF. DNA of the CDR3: TGTGCCACCAGAGGATCCCAGGGCACACAGGAGACCCAGTACTTC.

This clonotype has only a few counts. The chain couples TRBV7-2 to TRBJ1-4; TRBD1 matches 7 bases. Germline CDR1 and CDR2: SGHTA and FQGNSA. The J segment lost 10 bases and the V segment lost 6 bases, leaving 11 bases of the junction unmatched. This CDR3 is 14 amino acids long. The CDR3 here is CASSPGTDIGKLFF. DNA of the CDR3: TGTGCCAGCAGTCCCGGGACAGACATTGGAAAACTGTTTTTT.

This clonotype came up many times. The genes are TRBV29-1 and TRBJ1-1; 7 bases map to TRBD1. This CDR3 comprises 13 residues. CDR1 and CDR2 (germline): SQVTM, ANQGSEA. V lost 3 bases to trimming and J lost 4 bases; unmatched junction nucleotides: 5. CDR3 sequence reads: CSVDKAGGTEAFF. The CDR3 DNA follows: TGCAGCGTTGATAAGGCAGGGGGCACTGAAGCTTTCTTT.

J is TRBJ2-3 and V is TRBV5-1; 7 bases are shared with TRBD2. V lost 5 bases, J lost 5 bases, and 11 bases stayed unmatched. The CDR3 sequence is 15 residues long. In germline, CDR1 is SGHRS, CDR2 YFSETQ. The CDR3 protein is CASSPPRSGGDTQYF. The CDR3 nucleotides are TGCGCCAGCAGTCCGCCTAGGTCGGGAGGAGATACGCAGTATTTT.

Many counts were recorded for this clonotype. In DNA, the CDR3 is TGCAGCGCCGTAGCGGACTCCTACGAGCAGTACTTC. Translated, it gives CSAVADSYEQYF. The chain recombines TRBV29-1 with TRBJ2-7, with a tentative D call TRBD2 (6 bases). The CDR3 is made up of 12 amino acids. Trimming left V 7 bases short and J 0 bases short, with 10 bases between. Germline V gene sequence: CDR1 SQVTM, CDR2 ANQGSEA.

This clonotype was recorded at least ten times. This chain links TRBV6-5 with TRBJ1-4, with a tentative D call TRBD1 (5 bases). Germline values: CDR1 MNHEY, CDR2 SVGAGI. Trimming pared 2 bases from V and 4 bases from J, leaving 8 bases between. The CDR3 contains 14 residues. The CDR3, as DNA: TGTGCCAGCAGTTACGGGACTATTAATGAAAAACTGTTTTTT. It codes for CASSYGTINEKLFF.

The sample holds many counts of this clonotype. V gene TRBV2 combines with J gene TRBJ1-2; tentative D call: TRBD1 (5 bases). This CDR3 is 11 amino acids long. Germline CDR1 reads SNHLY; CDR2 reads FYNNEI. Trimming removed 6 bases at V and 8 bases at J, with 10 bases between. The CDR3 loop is CASSAGSGYTF. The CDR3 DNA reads TGTGCCAGCAGCGCAGGGAGCGGCTACACCTTC.

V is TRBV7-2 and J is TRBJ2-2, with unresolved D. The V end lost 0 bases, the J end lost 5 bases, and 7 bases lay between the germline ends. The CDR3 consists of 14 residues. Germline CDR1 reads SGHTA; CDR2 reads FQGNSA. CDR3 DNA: TGTGCCAGCAGCTTAGCGCGACATACCGGGGAGCTGTTTTTT. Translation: CASSLARHTGELFF.

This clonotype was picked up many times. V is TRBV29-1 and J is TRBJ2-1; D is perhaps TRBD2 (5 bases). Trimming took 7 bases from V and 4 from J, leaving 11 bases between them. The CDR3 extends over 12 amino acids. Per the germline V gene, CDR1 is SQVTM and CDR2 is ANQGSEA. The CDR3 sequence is CSASAGYNEQFF. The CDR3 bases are TGCAGCGCCAGCGCGGGTTACAATGAGCAGTTCTTC.

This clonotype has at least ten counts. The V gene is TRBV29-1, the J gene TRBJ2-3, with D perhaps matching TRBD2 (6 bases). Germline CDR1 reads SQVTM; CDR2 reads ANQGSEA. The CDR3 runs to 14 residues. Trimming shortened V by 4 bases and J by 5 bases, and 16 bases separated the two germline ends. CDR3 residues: CSVARLGQKDTQYF. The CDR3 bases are TGCAGCGTTGCCCGACTAGGCCAGAAAGATACGCAGTATTTT.

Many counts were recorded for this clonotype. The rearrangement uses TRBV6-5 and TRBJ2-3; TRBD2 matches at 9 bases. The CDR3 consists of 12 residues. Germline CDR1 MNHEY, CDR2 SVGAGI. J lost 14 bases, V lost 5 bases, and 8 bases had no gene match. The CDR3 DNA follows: TGTGCCAGCAGTGCGACTAGCGGTCTGTGGTATTTT. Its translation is CASSATSGLWYF.

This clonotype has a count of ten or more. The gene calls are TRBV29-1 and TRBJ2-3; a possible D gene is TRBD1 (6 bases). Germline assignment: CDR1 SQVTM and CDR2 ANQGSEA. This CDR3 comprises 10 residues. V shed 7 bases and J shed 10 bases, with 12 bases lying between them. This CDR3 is CSAGEGAQYF. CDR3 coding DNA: TGCAGCGCTGGAGAGGGGGCGCAGTATTTT.